This TCR beta chain is from a study of T cell responses to AZD1222 COVID-19 vaccine. Notes on the study in general: The study identified only five to seven AZD1222 recipients as seropositive at baseline. In a largely white British group with more females than males, clonal diversity was possibly underestimated. Mapped onto spike, vaccine-associated CD4 TCRs spanned it and were dominant at 160-218 and 743-854. Within unmutated variant regions lay the reported targets of nearly half of spike-specific TCRs.

As concerns this clone: Its antigen remains unknown.

Profiled with immunoSEQ multiplex PCR; TCRdb holds only in-frame clones, not every one. The repertoire has about 140,000 clones, roughly 90% of them found once; the top ten carry about 3.2%. After removal of 4 bases from V and 0 bases from J, the junction contained 2 bases not matched to a gene. The CDR3 loop spans 15 amino acids. Germline lookup yields CDR1 MNHEY and CDR2 SMNVEV (reference sequence). The genes are TRBV27 and TRBJ1-1, with 10 bases aligning to TRBD1. Source: peripheral blood, taken on day 0 of AZD1222 vaccination. This clonotype was obtained from an adult in good health. This CDR3 is CASSSGQGMNTEAFF. The CDR3 bases are TGTGCCAGCAGTTCGGGACAGGGGATGAACACTGAAGCTTTCTTT.